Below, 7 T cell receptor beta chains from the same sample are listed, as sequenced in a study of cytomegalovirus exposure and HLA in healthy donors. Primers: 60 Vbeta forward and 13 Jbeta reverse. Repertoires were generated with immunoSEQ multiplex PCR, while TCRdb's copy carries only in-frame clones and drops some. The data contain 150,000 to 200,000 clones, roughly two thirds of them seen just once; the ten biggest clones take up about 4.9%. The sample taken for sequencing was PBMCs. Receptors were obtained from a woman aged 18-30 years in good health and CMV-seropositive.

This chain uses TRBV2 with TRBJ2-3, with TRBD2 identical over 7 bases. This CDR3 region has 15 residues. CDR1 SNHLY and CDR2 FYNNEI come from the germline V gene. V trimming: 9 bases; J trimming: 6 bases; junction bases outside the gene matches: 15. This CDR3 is CARRSPGRVTDTQYF. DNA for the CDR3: TGTGCCAGAAGGTCCCCAGGGAGGGTTACTGATACGCAGTATTTT.

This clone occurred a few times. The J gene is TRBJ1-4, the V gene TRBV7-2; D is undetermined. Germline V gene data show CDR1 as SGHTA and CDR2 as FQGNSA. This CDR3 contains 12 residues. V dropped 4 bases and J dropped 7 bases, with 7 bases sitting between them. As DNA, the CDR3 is TGTGCCAGCAGCTCGAGCGGTGAAAAACTGTTTTTT. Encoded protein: CASSSSGEKLFF.

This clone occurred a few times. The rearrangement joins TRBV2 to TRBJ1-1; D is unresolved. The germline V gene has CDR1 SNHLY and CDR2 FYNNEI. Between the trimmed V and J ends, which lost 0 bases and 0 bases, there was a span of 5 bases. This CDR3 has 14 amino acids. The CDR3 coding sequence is TGTGCCAGCAGTGAAGCACAGTTGAACACTGAAGCTTTCTTT. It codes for CASSEAQLNTEAFF.

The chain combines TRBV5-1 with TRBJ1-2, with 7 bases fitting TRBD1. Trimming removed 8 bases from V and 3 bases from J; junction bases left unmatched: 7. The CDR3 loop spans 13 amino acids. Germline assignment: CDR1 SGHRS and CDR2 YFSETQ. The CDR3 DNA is TGCGCCAGTACAGGGGCGGAGGACTATGGCTACACCTTC. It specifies CASTGAEDYGYTF.

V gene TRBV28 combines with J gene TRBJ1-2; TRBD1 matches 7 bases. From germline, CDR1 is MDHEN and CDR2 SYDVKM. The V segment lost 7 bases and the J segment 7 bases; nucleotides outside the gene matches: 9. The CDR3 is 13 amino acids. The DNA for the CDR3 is TGTGCCAGCACCCGACAGGGTTCGGGTGGCTACACCTTC. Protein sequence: CASTRQGSGGYTF.

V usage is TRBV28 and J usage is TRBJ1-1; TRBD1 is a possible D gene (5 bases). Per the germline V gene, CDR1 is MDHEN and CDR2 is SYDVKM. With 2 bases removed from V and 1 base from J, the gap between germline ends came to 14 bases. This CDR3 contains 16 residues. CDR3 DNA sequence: TGTGCCAGCAGTTTACCACCGGGGGTCGGGAACACTGAAGCTTTCTTT. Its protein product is CASSLPPGVGNTEAFF.

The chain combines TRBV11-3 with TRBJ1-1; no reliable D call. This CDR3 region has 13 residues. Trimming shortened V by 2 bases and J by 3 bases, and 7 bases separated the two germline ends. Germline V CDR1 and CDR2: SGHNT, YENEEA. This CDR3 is CASSLTGYTEAFF. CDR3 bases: TGTGCCAGCAGCTTAACCGGTTACACTGAAGCTTTCTTT.